Following are 18 T cell receptor beta chains from one sample sequenced in a study of Graves' ophthalmopathy and Graves' hyperthyroidism. Scientists amplified the TCR beta CDR3 regions from RNA transcripts. Second-round multiplex PCR came after first-round RT-PCR with HTBI primers. TCRdb called the multiplex PCR reads again in MiXCR, with one record for every CDR3 protein. The sample consists of 600,000 to 700,000 distinct CDR3 sequences, roughly 41% of them appearing once. The specimen sequenced was peripheral blood. Every receptor here comes from an adult man with Graves' ophthalmopathy.

The chain combines TRBV25-1 with TRBJ2-5, with 9 bases aligning to TRBD2. The CDR3 sequence is 17 residues long. Per the germline V gene, CDR1 is MGHDK and CDR2 is SYGVNS. Losses at the gene ends were 10 bases for V and 5 bases for J; bases not matched to a gene: 20. CDR3: CATQSSGKREAEETQYF. DNA for the CDR3: TGTGCCACCCAATCATCCGGGAAGCGGGAGGCGGAGGAGACCCAGTACTTC.

This chain connects TRBV25-1 to TRBJ1-1; TRBD1 is a possible D gene (5 bases). Deletions cut 4 bases from V and 3 bases from J, with 15 bases between. The CDR3 is made up of 15 amino acids. CDR1 and CDR2 (germline): MGHDK, SYGVNS. DNA of the CDR3: TGTGCCAGCAGTGCCCGACAGACAGCGGACACTGAAGCTTTCTTT. It specifies CASSARQTADTEAFF.

The chain joins TRBV10-3 to TRBJ2-5; the D gene could be TRBD1 or TRBD2 (5 bases each). Germline CDR1 reads ENHRY; CDR2 reads SYGVKD. The V end lost 5 bases, the J end lost 5 bases, and 27 bases lay between the germline ends. The CDR3 length is 18 residues. The CDR3 sequence is CAISITPRYGTPGETQYF. CDR3 nucleotide sequence: TGTGCCATCAGTATTACACCCCGCTACGGGACCCCGGGGGAGACCCAGTACTTC.

This rearrangement joins TRBV29-1 to TRBJ2-3, with 10 bases fitting TRBD1. The CDR3 has 14 amino acids. Germline CDR1 SQVTM, CDR2 ANQGSEA. The V and J ends lost 6 bases and 8 bases, in that order; junction bases with no gene match: 11. CDR3 amino acids: CSVDRGGEQGTQYF. The CDR3 DNA sequence: TGCAGCGTGGACAGGGGGGGGGAGCAAGGTACGCAGTATTTT.

This clonotype was observed at least ten times. DNA for the CDR3: TGTGCCAGCAGCTTAGGGGGGGACGGGGAGCTGTTTTTT. Amino acid sequence: CASSLGGDGELFF. The rearrangement links TRBV7-2 to TRBJ2-2; possibly TRBD2 for D (6 bases). The V and J ends lost 1 base and 7 bases respectively, with 7 bases between them. The CDR3 is 13 amino acids. In germline, CDR1 is SGHTA, CDR2 FQGNSA.

This clonotype has just a few counts. The chain couples TRBV5-4 to TRBJ2-5; D is possibly TRBD2 (5 bases). Trimming stripped 1 base from V and 3 bases from J, with 10 bases between. There are 14 residues in the CDR3. Germline CDR1 reads SGHNT; CDR2 reads YYREEE (reference sequence). This CDR3 is CASSLSGSKETQYF. The CDR3 DNA reads as TGTGCCAGCAGCTTGTCGGGGTCAAAAGAGACCCAGTACTTC.

This clonotype showed up many times. The rearrangement uses TRBV6-6 and TRBJ1-5, with D possibly matching TRBD1 (5 bases). This CDR3 comprises 14 residues. Germline-derived CDR1 and CDR2 are MNHNY and SVGAGI (reference sequence). V dropped 6 bases and J dropped 7 bases, with 16 bases sitting between them. The CDR3 sequence is CASSLGAGSQPQHF. Written as DNA, the CDR3 is TGTGCCAGCAGCCTCGGGGCAGGATCCCAGCCCCAGCATTTT.

This chain uses TRBV6-6 with TRBJ1-2, with D uncertain. CDR3 size: 12 residues. CDR1 and CDR2 from the germline V gene are MNHNY and SVGAGI (reference sequence). V was cut by 10 bases and J by 3 bases, with 12 bases left in between. The chain's CDR3 is CATRSGHYGYTF. CDR3 in DNA: TGTGCCACTCGATCAGGCCACTATGGCTACACCTTC.

This clonotype has more than one count but fewer than ten. Written as DNA, the CDR3 is TGTGCCAGCAGCTCCCTAAGGACAGGGATCAACACTGAAGCTTTCTTT. This sequence encodes CASSSLRTGINTEAFF. The chain employs TRBV7-9 and TRBJ1-1; 8 bases match TRBD1. The CDR3 contains 16 residues. CDR1 and CDR2 from the germline V gene are SEHNR and FQNEAQ (reference sequence). After removal of 4 bases from V and 2 bases from J, the junction contained 9 bases not matched to a gene.

This clonotype was seen many times. This chain links TRBV7-9 with TRBJ2-7; D perhaps matches TRBD1 (6 bases). The V end was cut by 5 bases, the J end by 6 bases, with 14 bases between. The CDR3 has 13 amino acids. Germline loops: CDR1 SEHNR, CDR2 FQNEAQ (reference sequence). The CDR3 reads CASSRQTGGEQYF. Here the CDR3 DNA reads TGTGCCAGCAGCAGACAGACAGGTGGCGAGCAGTACTTC.

This clonotype was detected a few times. The chain links TRBV29-1 to TRBJ2-3, with TRBD2 matching over 10 bases. Germline lookup yields CDR1 SQVTM and CDR2 ANQGSEA. This CDR3 contains 15 residues. The ends lost 1 base at V and 5 bases at J; junction bases unmatched: 6. CDR3 DNA sequence: TGCAGCGTTGAAGCGGGTAGCGGGGGGAGAGATACGCAGTATTTT. Protein sequence: CSVEAGSGGRDTQYF.

The V and J genes are TRBV24-1 and TRBJ1-4; 7 bases agree with TRBD1. V lost 3 bases and J lost 5; bases outside the gene matches: 2. The CDR3 is 14 residues long. Germline V lookup: CDR1 KGHDR, CDR2 SFDVKD. The CDR3 DNA reads as TGTGCCACCAGTGATCCGGGACAGAATGAAAAACTGTTTTTT. Protein sequence: CATSDPGQNEKLFF.

The V call is TRBV29-1, the J call TRBJ2-7; D possibly matches TRBD1 or TRBD2 (5 bases each). The CDR3 contains 12 residues. Germline V lookup: CDR1 SQVTM, CDR2 ANQGSEA. V was pared by 4 bases and J by 4 bases, with 11 bases between. The CDR3 DNA sequence: TGCAGCGTTGTATTCGGGGCATACGAGCAGTACTTC. Its translation is CSVVFGAYEQYF.

This clonotype was counted between two and nine times. The chain couples TRBV27 to TRBJ1-5, with D uncertain. CDR3 length: 13 amino acids. Germline loops: CDR1 MNHEY, CDR2 SMNVEV (reference sequence). Trimming took 2 bases from V and 5 from J, leaving 7 bases between them. Here the CDR3 reads CASSLHIYQPQHF. In DNA, the CDR3 is TGTGCCAGCAGTTTACACATATATCAGCCCCAGCATTTT.

This clonotype was seen many times. An end of the junction does not agree with germline; a read error may underlie this. The V call is TRBV10-2, the J call TRBJ1-2; D is ambiguous. The CDR3 is 13 residues long. The germline V gene encodes CDR1 WSHSY and CDR2 SAAADI. The CDR3 is CASSPGSPEGYTF. As DNA, the CDR3 is TGTGCCAGCAGCCCCGGTTCTCCCGAAGGCTACACCTTC.

The chain combines TRBV5-4 with TRBJ2-7, with 7 bases that match TRBD2. The CDR3 contains 14 residues. Germline CDR1 and CDR2: SGHNT and YYREEE (reference sequence). V trimming: 4 bases; J trimming: 0 bases; junction bases outside the gene matches: 4. The CDR3 DNA is TGTGCCAGCAGCCTTTGGGGGGGCTCCTACGAGCAGTACTTC. Protein product: CASSLWGGSYEQYF. Full variable domain (remainder filled in from reference TRBV5-4 and TRBJ2-7): ETGVTQSPTHLIKTRGQQVTLRCSSQSGHNTVSWYQQALGQGPQFIFQYYREEENGRGNFPPRFSGLQFPNYSSELNVNALELDDSALYLCASSLWGGSYEQYFGPGTRLTVT.

This clonotype has at least ten counts. The CDR3 bases are TGTGCCAGCAAACCGGGACAGCTGAACACTGAAGCTTTCTTT. It specifies CASKPGQLNTEAFF. The chain carries TRBV12-3 or TRBV12-4 and TRBJ1-1; 7 bases are a match to TRBD1. The ends lost 7 bases at V and 0 bases at J; junction bases unmatched: 5. The length of the CDR3 is 14 residues.

This clonotype was observed many times. The V gene is TRBV19, the J gene TRBJ2-6, with 8 bases aligning to TRBD2. Germline lookup yields CDR1 LNHDA and CDR2 SQIVND (reference sequence). V trimming: 6 bases; J trimming: 3 bases; junction bases outside the gene matches: 10. CDR3 length: 17 residues. The CDR3 sequence: CASSGGGPSYGANVLTF. Here the CDR3 DNA reads TGTGCCAGTAGCGGGGGGGGACCTTCATATGGGGCCAACGTCCTGACTTTC.